This entry lists 9 T cell receptor beta chains sequenced from one sample in a study of radiation and T cells in renal cell carcinoma. The time point here: baseline pretreatment blood. Specified treatment: 15 Gy SBRT to primary tumor, nephrectomy 4 weeks later. Only in-frame clones appear in the TCRdb table, and some are missing; sequencing was by immunoSEQ multiplex PCR. The table lists around 140,000 clones, about 85% of them singletons. The material was blood, obtained from a patient whose treatment included radiotherapy and nephrectomy. The receptors derive from a woman in her seventies with renal cell carcinoma.

The sample holds one count of this clone. The chain has TRBV11-3 and TRBJ1-1, with D possibly matching TRBD1 (5 bases). Germline V CDR1 and CDR2: SGHNT, YENEEA. The CDR3 length is 14 residues. Trimming removed 3 bases at V and 0 bases at J, with 8 bases between. CDR3 residues: CASSFEGMNTEAFF. For the CDR3, the DNA is TGTGCCAGCAGCTTTGAGGGGATGAACACTGAAGCTTTCTTT.

This chain's CDR3 is CASSYGTGAHQPQHF. The CDR3 bases are TGTGCCAGCAGTTATGGGACAGGGGCTCATCAGCCCCAGCATTTT. The V gene is TRBV6-6, the J gene TRBJ1-5; 10 bases align to TRBD1. Germline values: CDR1 MNHNY, CDR2 SVGAGI (reference sequence). The CDR3 contains 15 residues. V was clipped by 3 bases and J by 5 bases; unmatched bases: 4.

The CDR3 protein is CASSQDLAGGAGEYF. CDR3 DNA sequence: TGCGCCAGCAGCCAAGATTTAGCGGGGGGAGCCGGGGAGTATTTT. The gene calls are TRBV4-3 and TRBJ2-3, with 10 bases aligning to TRBD2. Germline trimming cut 0 bases from V and 13 bases from J; bases unmatched to any gene: 10. The V gene's germline CDR1 is LGHNA and CDR2 YSLEER. The CDR3 totals 15 residues.

This clone was recorded only once. This chain uses TRBV7-2 with TRBJ1-1, with D unclear. The CDR3 spans 13 residues. From germline, CDR1 is SGHTA and CDR2 FQGNSA. Trimming cost V 4 bases and J 5 bases, with 11 bases left between them. The CDR3 protein is CASSYPGRTEAFF. Here the CDR3 DNA reads TGTGCCAGCAGCTACCCGGGAAGGACTGAAGCTTTCTTT.

This chain joins TRBV19 and TRBJ1-1, with TRBD1 as a possible D gene (5 bases). Germline assignment: CDR1 LNHDA and CDR2 SQIVND (reference sequence). V was cut by 3 bases and J by 7 bases, with 12 bases left in between. There are 13 residues in the CDR3. The CDR3 sequence is CASSIRGRGEAFF. CDR3 DNA sequence: TGTGCCAGTAGTATTAGGGGCCGGGGTGAAGCTTTCTTT.

This clone was seen a handful of times. This chain joins TRBV30 and TRBJ2-6, with D perhaps TRBD2 (5 bases). CDR3 length: 14 residues. Germline CDR1 is GTSNPN and CDR2 is SVGIG (reference sequence). V was cut by 0 bases and J by 2 bases, with 5 bases left in between. CDR3: CAWSVRAGANVLTF. The CDR3 nucleotides read TGTGCCTGGAGTGTGAGGGCTGGGGCCAACGTCCTGACTTTC. The complete variable domain, with remaining parts taken from reference TRBV30 and TRBJ2-6, reads SQTIHQWPATLVQPVGSPLSLECTVEGTSNPNLYWYRQAAGRGLQLLFYSVGIGQISSEVPQNLSASRPQDRQFILSSKKLLLSDSGFYLCAWSVRAGANVLTFGAGSRLTVL.

The chain couples TRBV28 to TRBJ1-2; perhaps TRBD1 as D (5 bases). Trimming took 2 bases from V and 6 from J, leaving 13 bases between them. Germline CDR1 and CDR2: MDHEN and SYDVKM. The CDR3 sequence is 14 residues long. The CDR3 sequence: CASSLTRALNGYTF. The CDR3 DNA follows: TGTGCCAGCAGTTTAACCAGGGCTCTGAATGGCTACACCTTC.

The genes are TRBV30 and TRBJ1-5; D unresolved. This CDR3 has 15 amino acids. Germline assignment: CDR1 GTSNPN and CDR2 SVGIG (reference sequence). The V gene lost 1 base and the J gene lost 7 bases, with 17 bases spanning the gap. The chain's CDR3 is CAWSGGTGSHQPQHF. DNA for the CDR3: TGTGCCTGGAGTGGAGGTACGGGGTCCCACCAGCCCCAGCATTTT.

The chain combines TRBV4-2 with TRBJ2-5; the match to TRBD2 covers 9 bases. V trimming: 0 bases; J trimming: 2 bases; junction bases outside the gene matches: 4. CDR3 length: 16 residues. Germline loops: CDR1 LGHNA, CDR2 YNFKEQ. The CDR3 nucleotides are TGTGCCAGCAGCCAAGACCTAGCGGGGCGACAAGAGACCCAGTACTTC. It encodes CASSQDLAGRQETQYF.